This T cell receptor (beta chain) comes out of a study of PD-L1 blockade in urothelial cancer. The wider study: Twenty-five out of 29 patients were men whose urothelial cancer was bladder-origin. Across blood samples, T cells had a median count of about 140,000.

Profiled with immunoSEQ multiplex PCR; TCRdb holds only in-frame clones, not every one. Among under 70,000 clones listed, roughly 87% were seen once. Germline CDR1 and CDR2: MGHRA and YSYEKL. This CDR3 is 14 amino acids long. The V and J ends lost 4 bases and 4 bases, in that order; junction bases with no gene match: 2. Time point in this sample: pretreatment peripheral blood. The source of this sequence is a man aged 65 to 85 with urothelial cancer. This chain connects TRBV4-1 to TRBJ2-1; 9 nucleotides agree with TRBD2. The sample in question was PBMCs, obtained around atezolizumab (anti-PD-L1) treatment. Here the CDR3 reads CASSRGGGYNEQFF. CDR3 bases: TGCGCCAGCAGCCGCGGGGGGGGTTACAATGAGCAGTTCTTC.